This TCR beta chain was profiled in a study of neoadjuvant nivolumab and ipilimumab in lung cancer. Study-wide findings and caveats: From pretherapy to surgery, tumor richness and clonality rose with dual therapy. TCR richness and clonality were higher in tumors than adjacent uninvolved lung. Higher pretherapy blood TCR richness went with higher resected-tumor richness.

Sequenced by immunoSEQ multiplex PCR; TCRdb stores in-frame clones only, minus some. The sample includes tens of thousands of clones, roughly 89% of them seen just once. Germline CDR1 KGHSH, CDR2 LQKENI. The CDR3 totals 16 residues. J lost 7 bases, V lost 2 bases, and 12 bases had no gene match. Worth noting for this clone: The antigen is undetermined.

The sequence derives from an adult with non-small cell lung cancer. The material was peripheral blood, obtained before neoadjuvant nivolumab, alone or with ipilimumab. The genes are TRBV18 and TRBJ2-5, with 8 bases that match TRBD2. The chain's CDR3 is CASSPERESGGGTQYF. In nucleotides, the CDR3 is TGTGCCAGCTCACCAGAGCGGGAGTCTGGTGGGGGGACCCAGTACTTC.